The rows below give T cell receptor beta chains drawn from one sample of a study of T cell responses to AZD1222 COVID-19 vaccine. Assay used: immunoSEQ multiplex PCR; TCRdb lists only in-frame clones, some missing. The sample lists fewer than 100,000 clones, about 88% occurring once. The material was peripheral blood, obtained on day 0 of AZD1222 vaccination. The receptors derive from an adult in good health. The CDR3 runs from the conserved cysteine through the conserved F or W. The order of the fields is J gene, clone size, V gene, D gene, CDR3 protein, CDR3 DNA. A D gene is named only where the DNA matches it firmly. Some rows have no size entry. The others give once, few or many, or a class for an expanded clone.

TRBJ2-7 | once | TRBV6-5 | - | CASSYPPGEQYF | TGTGCCAGCAGTTACCCCCCTGGCGAGCAGTACTTC
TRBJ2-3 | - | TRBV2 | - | CASSGFGSTDTQYF | TGTGCCAGCAGTGGGTTTGGATCCACAGATACGCAGTATTTT
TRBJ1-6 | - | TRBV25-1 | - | CASSGGGTSYNSPLHF | TGTGCCAGCAGTGGAGGGGGAACCTCCTATAATTCACCCCTCCACTTT
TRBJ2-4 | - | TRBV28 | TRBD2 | CASSFHLTSGSPVRDKNIQYF | TGTGCCAGCAGCTTCCACTTGACTAGCGGGAGTCCTGTGAGAGACAAAAACATTCAGTACTTC
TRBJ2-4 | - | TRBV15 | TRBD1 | CATSSEQGSWDIQYF | TGTGCCACCAGCAGTGAACAGGGGAGCTGGGACATTCAGTACTTC
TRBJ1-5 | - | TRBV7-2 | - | CASTQSNQPQHF | TGTGCCAGCACCCAGAGCAATCAGCCCCAGCATTTT
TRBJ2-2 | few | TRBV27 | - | CASSSYTGELFF | TGTGCCAGCAGTAGTTATACCGGGGAGCTGTTTTTT
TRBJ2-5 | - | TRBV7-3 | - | CASSLNAGVGETQYF | TGTGCCAGCAGCTTAAACGCAGGGGTCGGGGAGACCCAGTACTTC
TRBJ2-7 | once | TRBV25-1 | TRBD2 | CASSDLSGAGYEQYF | TGTGCCAGCAGTGATCTTAGCGGGGCAGGCTACGAGCAGTACTTC
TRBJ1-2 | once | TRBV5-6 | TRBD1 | CASSLDRGTYKGYTF | TGTGCCAGCAGCTTGGACAGGGGGACCTACAAGGGCTACACCTTC
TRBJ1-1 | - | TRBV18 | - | CASSPPVRMNTEAFF | TGTGCCAGCTCACCACCGGTCCGGATGAACACTGAAGCTTTCTTT
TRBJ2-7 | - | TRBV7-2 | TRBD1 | CASSYRTGGYEQYF | TGTGCCAGCAGCTACCGGACAGGGGGTTACGAGCAGTACTTC
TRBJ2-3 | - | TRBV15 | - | CATSGGGRPETQYF | TGTGCCACCTCAGGGGGGGGCCGGCCTGAGACGCAGTATTTT
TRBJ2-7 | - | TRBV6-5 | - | CASRPFGMIYEQYF | TGTGCCAGCAGACCGTTCGGGATGATCTACGAGCAGTACTTC
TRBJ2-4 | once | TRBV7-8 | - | CASSLVPGSAKNIQYF | TGTGCCAGCAGCTTAGTACCAGGGTCGGCCAAAAACATTCAGTACTTC
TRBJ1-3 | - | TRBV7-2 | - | CASSLGSHRIDSGNTIYF | TGTGCCAGCAGCTTAGGATCCCACAGGATCGACTCTGGAAACACCATATATTTT
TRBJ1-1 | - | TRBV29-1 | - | CSARTKMNTEAFF | TGCAGCGCTCGGACAAAGATGAACACTGAAGCTTTCTTT